This TCR beta chain is drawn from a study of blood T cell repertoires in COVID-19 (dated by TCRdb to 2019 to 2021). Looking at the study overall: The collaborator samples originated in the United States, Italy and Spain and spanned the acute and convalescent phases of COVID-19. The dataset comprised deeply sampled blood TCRbeta repertoires from subjects exposed to, actively infected with, or recovered from COVID-19. Where HLA class I and class II types were available, the types were taken from metadata supplied by the sample provider, not from assay-based typing. The repertoires were released in a freely available public database intended as a resource for research on the immune response to SARS-CoV-2. Samples came from the ongoing ImmuneRACE study (first 160 participants) plus 1,254 subjects from 6 global collaborators. Nearly every sample came with metadata listing a de-identified subject ID, COVID-19 status, age in years and sex. The prospective study material was composed of cDNA or gDNA derived from T cells, B-cell-depleted T cells, or PBMCs.

About this clone: Its antigen remains undetermined. Nothing much larger sits one base from this clone, and base qualities are not available.

The collaborating institutions used their own protocols to collect whole blood in K2EDTA tubes. For TCRbeta analysis, collaborators shipped samples as frozen whole blood, isolated PBMCs, or DNA extracted from either of those sample types. TCRbeta CDR3 regions were amplified from genomic DNA using the immunoSEQ Assay, a bias-controlled multiplex PCR. Per the source publication's procedure: The number of nucleated cells in each sample was estimated by amplification of reference gene primers within the assay. Sequence reads were collapsed and filtered to measure the absolute abundance of every unique TCRbeta CDR3 rearrangement. Productive Simpson clonality was computed per sample as the square root of Simpson's diversity index over productive rearrangements. The source is immuneACCESS, and TCRdb retained only in-frame sequences with V and J called. Part of the clones is not carried over; for the studies checked, unresolved V genes explain less than half of this, and the remainder is unexplained. The V and J calls and the clone size are those of that table, but D and trimming were determined from the DNA. This sample comprises roughly 160,000 clones, 83% of them detected only once. The ten most abundant clones make up around 2% of the sample.

General study outcomes and caveats: Clinical and demographic metadata were provided uncurated, with the amount varying by source and participant.

In the germline V gene, CDR1 corresponds to SNHLY and CDR2 to FYNNEI. The V end gives up 7 bases and the J end 2 bases, leaving 8 bases in the junction not matched to a gene. The cysteine opens and the phenylalanine closes a CDR3 of 15 amino acids. Only CDR3 DNA is held: 45 bases, read in frame from base 1. Sequencing was done on a sample of peripheral blood. The sequence links TRBV2 to TRBJ2-5; 9 bases in between match TRBD2. The TCR comes from a woman older than 75 with acute or convalescent COVID-19. The DNA reads TGTGCCAGCAATCGGGGCGGGAGGGCACAAGAGACCCAGTACTTC. Its protein reads: CASNRGGRAQETQYF.